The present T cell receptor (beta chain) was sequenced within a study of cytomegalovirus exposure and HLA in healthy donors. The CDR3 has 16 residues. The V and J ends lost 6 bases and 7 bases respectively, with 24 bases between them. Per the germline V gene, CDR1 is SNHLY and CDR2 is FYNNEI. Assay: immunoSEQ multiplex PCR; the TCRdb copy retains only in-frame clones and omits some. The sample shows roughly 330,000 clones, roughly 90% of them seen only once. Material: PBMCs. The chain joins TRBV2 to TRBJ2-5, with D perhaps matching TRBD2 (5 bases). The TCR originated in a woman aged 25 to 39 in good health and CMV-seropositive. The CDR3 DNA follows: TGTGCCAGCAGCAGAGAGGGAGTGGGTTCGAGCGGGACCCAGTACTTC. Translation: CASSREGVGSSGTQYF.